The 31 T cell receptor beta chains reported below all come from one sample, sequenced in a study of shared clonotypes between healthy human individuals. Repertoires were generated with immunoSEQ multiplex PCR, while TCRdb's copy carries only in-frame clones and drops some. This table holds some 1.4 million clones, over 95% found once. The specimen sequenced was naive CD4+ T cells sorted from blood. Sample subset: CD45RA+ positively selected. These TCRs come from a man aged 25-45 years in good health.

V is TRBV5-1 and J is TRBJ2-7; the D is unclear. The CDR3 length is 18 residues. The ends were cut back, 0 bases at V and 0 bases at J, with 19 bases in the middle. Looked up from germline, CDR1 is SGHRS and CDR2 is YFSETQ. CDR3 sequence: CASSLGDVGNTSSYEQYF. In DNA, the CDR3 is TGCGCCAGCAGCTTGGGTGATGTAGGGAACACAAGCTCCTACGAGCAGTACTTC.

The genes are TRBV28 and TRBJ2-3; 8 bases line up with TRBD2. This CDR3 region has 12 residues. Germline CDR1 and CDR2: MDHEN and SYDVKM. V dropped 4 bases and J dropped 12; count of bases not matched to a gene: 6. In nucleotides, the CDR3 is TGTGCCAGCAGTTCAATAGCGGGAACCCAGTATTTT. As protein: CASSSIAGTQYF.

This chain connects TRBV5-4 to TRBJ2-1; 8 bases match TRBD2. J gave up 2 bases and V 6 bases, and 10 bases lay outside the gene matches. CDR3 length: 16 residues. Germline V gives CDR1 SGHNT, CDR2 YYREEE (reference sequence). Here the CDR3 DNA reads TGTGCCAGCAAGGAAGCGGGAGTAGGTCCCTACAATGAGCAGTTCTTC. This codes for CASKEAGVGPYNEQFF.

The chain carries TRBV28 and TRBJ1-2; tentative D call: TRBD1 (6 bases). CDR1 is MDHEN and CDR2 is SYDVKM in the germline V gene. The CDR3 is made up of 13 amino acids. V lost 6 bases and J 2 bases, leaving 10 bases between the germline ends. The CDR3 nucleotides are TGTGCCAGCAGCTACAGGGAAAACTATGGCTACACCTTC. It yields the protein CASSYRENYGYTF.

This clone came up a few times. This rearrangement joins TRBV7-6 to TRBJ2-1; TRBD2 matches at 13 bases. The ends lost 4 bases at V and 8 bases at J; junction bases unmatched: 2. The CDR3 totals 14 residues. Germline-derived CDR1 and CDR2 are SGHVS and FNYEAQ. The CDR3 reads CASSWTSGSDEQFF. The CDR3 DNA follows: TGTGCCAGCAGCTGGACTAGCGGGAGCGATGAGCAGTTCTTC. The full variable domain, rest sourced from reference TRBV7-6 and TRBJ2-1, is GAGVSQSPRYKVTKRGQDVALRCDPISGHVSLYWYRQALGQGPEFLTYFNYEAQQDKSGLPNDRFSAERPEGSISTLTIQRTEQRDSAMYRCASSWTSGSDEQFFGPGTRLTVL.

This chain links TRBV5-1 with TRBJ1-2; D remains ambiguous. This CDR3 region has 14 residues. Germline assignment: CDR1 SGHRS and CDR2 YFSETQ. Trimming took off 0 bases at V and 4 bases at J, with 10 bases between the two ends. Here the CDR3 reads CASSLAGSGYGYTF. The DNA for the CDR3 is TGCGCCAGCAGCTTGGCCGGGTCTGGCTATGGCTACACCTTC.

This chain joins TRBV4-1 and TRBJ2-7; 10 bases match TRBD2. V trimming: 4 bases; J trimming: 7 bases; junction bases outside the gene matches: 7. The CDR3 totals 14 residues. Germline-derived CDR1 and CDR2 are MGHRA and YSYEKL. DNA of the CDR3: TGCGCCAGCAGCCCCCTAGCGGGAGTAAGGGAGCAGTACTTC. It is translated as CASSPLAGVREQYF.

The gene calls are TRBV2 and TRBJ2-3; TRBD2 matches at 11 bases. The CDR3 spans 16 residues. Germline assignment: CDR1 SNHLY and CDR2 FYNNEI. With 5 bases clipped from V and 3 bases from J, the junction kept 7 bases outside the gene matches. CDR3 loop: CASSSIAGGPTDTQYF. The CDR3 coding sequence is TGTGCCAGCAGTTCTATAGCGGGAGGGCCGACAGATACGCAGTATTTT.

This chain joins TRBV19 and TRBJ1-5; no definite D call. Trimming removed 8 bases from V and 6 bases from J, with 8 bases in between. CDR3 size: 11 residues. Germline assignment: CDR1 LNHDA and CDR2 SQIVND (reference sequence). CDR3 bases: TGTGCCAGTGGCAAGGTTCAGCCCCAGCATTTT. It encodes CASGKVQPQHF.

The V and J genes are TRBV28 and TRBJ2-7, with a possible D match to TRBD2 (5 bases). The CDR3 extends over 14 amino acids. V lost 6 bases to trimming and J lost 3 bases, with 15 bases between them. Germline V CDR1 and CDR2: MDHEN, SYDVKM. The CDR3: CASSPGSAVYEQYF. The CDR3 DNA reads TGTGCCAGCAGCCCGGGGTCGGCGGTCTACGAGCAGTACTTC.

With respect to this clone: In the same sample, other DNA sequences code for this CDR3. This chain joins TRBV10-3 and TRBJ2-7; D call uncertain. V lost 4 bases and J lost 4, with 8 bases in between. CDR1 and CDR2 (germline): ENHRY, SYGVKD. CDR3 size: 12 residues. CDR3: CAISGGAYEQYF. CDR3 DNA sequence: TGTGCCATCAGTGGAGGCGCATACGAGCAGTACTTC.

The genes are TRBV19 and TRBJ1-2; TRBD1 aligns across 7 bases. Germline trimming cut 10 bases from V and 6 bases from J; bases unmatched to any gene: 8. The germline V gene encodes CDR1 LNHDA and CDR2 SQIVND (reference sequence). The CDR3 covers 12 residues. CDR3 in amino acids: CATSTGWNGYTF. For the CDR3, the DNA is TGTGCCACCTCGACAGGGTGGAATGGCTACACCTTC. The complete variable domain, with remaining parts taken from reference TRBV19 and TRBJ1-2, reads DGGITQSPKYLFRKEGQNVTLSCEQNLNHDAMYWYRQDPGQGLRLIYYSQIVNDFQKGDIAEGYSVSREKKESFPLTVTSAQKNPTAFYLCATSTGWNGYTFGSGTRLTVV.

This rearrangement joins TRBV6-4 to TRBJ2-2; 9 bases are shared with TRBD2. The V gene end was trimmed by 4 bases and the J gene end by 6 bases; junction bases not matched to a gene: 0. CDR3 length equals 13 residues. The V gene's germline CDR1 is MRHNA and CDR2 SNTAGT. The CDR3 DNA reads TGTGCCAGCAGTGTAGCGGGAGCCGGGGAGCTGTTTTTT. It translates to CASSVAGAGELFF.

Notes on this clone: This sample includes further DNA sequences coding for the same CDR3. The CDR3, as DNA: TGTGCCAGCAGGAGAACTAGCGGACGCACAGATACGCAGTATTTT. It translates to CASRRTSGRTDTQYF. The rearrangement joins TRBV6-5 to TRBJ2-3; 8 bases are shared with TRBD2. The CDR3 loop spans 15 amino acids. V was pared by 6 bases and J by 1 base, with 6 bases of the junction left unmatched. Germline V CDR1 and CDR2: MNHEY, SVGAGI.

The rearrangement uses TRBV7-4 and TRBJ2-2; 9 bases match TRBD2. Germline-derived CDR1 and CDR2 are SGHVT and SQSDAQ. The CDR3 covers 19 residues. V trimming: 2 bases; J trimming: 3 bases; junction bases outside the gene matches: 13. The CDR3 loop is CASSLQREEVWVDTGELFF. CDR3 nucleotides: TGTGCCAGCAGCTTACAGCGGGAGGAGGTCTGGGTGGACACCGGGGAGCTGTTTTTT.

The chain employs TRBV7-6 and TRBJ2-1; 10 bases agree with TRBD2. V lost 1 base, J lost 5 bases, and 2 bases stayed unmatched. The CDR3 is made up of 15 amino acids. Germline assignment: CDR1 SGHVS and CDR2 FNYEAQ. The CDR3 DNA sequence: TGTGCCAGCAGCTTAGGGCTAGCGGGAGACAATGAGCAGTTCTTC. Amino acids: CASSLGLAGDNEQFF.

The chain uses TRBV9 and TRBJ2-1; tentatively, D is TRBD2 (5 bases). Germline V gene lookup returns CDR1 SGDLS and CDR2 YYNGEE. V lost 3 bases, J lost 0 bases, and 10 bases lay in between. This CDR3 has 15 residues. This chain's CDR3 is CASSGTAHSYNEQFF. The CDR3 coding sequence is TGTGCCAGCAGCGGGACTGCGCACTCCTACAATGAGCAGTTCTTC.

V is TRBV10-3 and J is TRBJ2-7, with 8 positions matching TRBD2. V lost 6 bases and J lost 5; bases outside the gene matches: 6. This CDR3 is built from 13 residues. The germline gives CDR1 ENHRY, CDR2 SYGVKD. CDR3: CAISSGLEDEQYF. In DNA form, the CDR3 reads TGTGCCATCAGCTCGGGACTAGAGGACGAGCAGTACTTC.

This chain uses TRBV11-2 with TRBJ1-3; D gene uncertain. Trimming left V 3 bases short and J 4 bases short, with 10 bases between. The length of the CDR3 is 14 residues. Germline loops: CDR1 SGHAT, CDR2 FQNNGV. The CDR3 DNA is TGTGCCAGCAGCTTTCTCCCAGAAGGAAACACCATATATTTT. It specifies CASSFLPEGNTIYF.

The chain recombines TRBV6-6 with TRBJ2-7, with D maybe TRBD2 (5 bases). The CDR3 covers 12 residues. The V gene's germline CDR1 is MNHNY and CDR2 SVGAGI (reference sequence). Trimming cost V 6 bases and J 5 bases, with 11 bases left between them. This chain's CDR3 is CASSVTRNEQYF. The CDR3 DNA reads TGTGCCAGCAGCGTCACTAGAAACGAGCAGTACTTC.

The gene calls are TRBV5-1 and TRBJ2-5; maybe TRBD2 (6 bases). V lost 1 base and J 0 bases, leaving 13 bases between the germline ends. Germline V gene lookup returns CDR1 SGHRS and CDR2 YFSETQ. The CDR3 runs 16 residues. The CDR3 DNA follows: TGCGCCAGCAGCTTGAATTTCCAGCGGGACCAAGAGACCCAGTACTTC. Translated: CASSLNFQRDQETQYF.

The genes are TRBV6-1 and TRBJ2-2; 12 bases fit TRBD2. CDR3 length: 15 amino acids. With V trimmed by 1 base and J by 6 bases, 0 bases remained unmatched. CDR1 and CDR2 (germline): MNHNS, SASEGT. The CDR3 spells CASSEGLAGAGELFF. CDR3 nucleotides: TGTGCCAGCAGTGAAGGACTAGCGGGAGCCGGGGAGCTGTTTTTT.

The chain links TRBV2 to TRBJ2-3, with a weak D call TRBD2 (5 bases). The CDR3 is made up of 14 amino acids. The ends were cut back, 7 bases at V and 2 bases at J, with 13 bases in the middle. Germline CDR1 is SNHLY and CDR2 is FYNNEI. The CDR3 loop is CASTLLVLTDTQYF. CDR3 coding DNA: TGTGCCAGCACCCTACTAGTGCTCACAGATACGCAGTATTTT.

This rearrangement joins TRBV28 to TRBJ2-5, with 9 bases identical to TRBD2. CDR1 is MDHEN, CDR2 SYDVKM, per germline. The CDR3 sequence is 15 residues long. V was clipped by 5 bases and J by 3 bases; unmatched bases: 7. The CDR3 nucleotides read TGTGCCAGCAGTGAGCCGGGACTAGCAGAAGAGACCCAGTACTTC. This encodes CASSEPGLAEETQYF.

A word on this clone: Other DNA sequences in this sample translate to the same CDR3. The chain combines TRBV5-1 with TRBJ2-1; 11 positions match TRBD2. This CDR3 has 15 amino acids. Unmatched junction bases numbered 4, after V lost 4 bases and J lost 4 bases. The germline V gene has CDR1 SGHRS and CDR2 YFSETQ. CDR3 in amino acids: CASSAGTSGYNEQFF. The CDR3 DNA sequence: TGCGCCAGCAGCGCCGGGACTAGCGGTTACAATGAGCAGTTCTTC.

In its sample, this clone was seen once. The rearrangement joins TRBV18 to TRBJ1-5; no reliable D call. V lost 1 base and J lost 4, with 8 bases in between. Germline V gene data show CDR1 as KGHSH and CDR2 as LQKENI. CDR3 length equals 14 residues. CDR3 sequence reads: CASSPRAINQPQHF. In nucleotides, the CDR3 is TGTGCCAGCTCACCACGGGCAATTAATCAGCCCCAGCATTTT.

The V and J genes are TRBV5-6 and TRBJ1-5; possible D gene TRBD1, 6 bases. The V end lost 0 bases, the J end lost 5 bases, and 12 bases lay between the germline ends. Per germline, CDR1 SGHDT and CDR2 YYEEEE. The CDR3 has 15 amino acids. The CDR3 nucleotides are TGTGCCAGCAGCTTGGGACGTAGGGGGGATCAGCCCCAGCATTTT. Encoded protein: CASSLGRRGDQPQHF.

The rearrangement links TRBV5-6 to TRBJ2-7; 10 bases align to TRBD1. The junction had 4 bases not matched to a gene; V was cut back by 4 bases and J by 3 bases. CDR1 SGHDT and CDR2 YYEEEE come from the germline V gene. The CDR3 covers 14 residues. This CDR3 is CASSPGQGLYEQYF. In DNA, the CDR3 is TGTGCCAGCAGCCCGGGACAGGGGCTCTACGAGCAGTACTTC.

The V call is TRBV29-1, the J call TRBJ1-2; no clear D gene. Trimming pared 7 bases from V and 8 bases from J, leaving 20 bases between. This CDR3 spans 13 amino acids. From germline, CDR1 is SQVTM and CDR2 ANQGSEA. The CDR3 region is CSARKTRGEGYTF. CDR3 nucleotide sequence: TGCAGCGCCAGAAAAACACGGGGAGAAGGCTACACCTTC.

This rearrangement joins TRBV29-1 to TRBJ2-3, with D perhaps matching TRBD1 (6 bases). With 3 bases removed from V and 5 bases from J, the gap between germline ends came to 18 bases. The CDR3 is 15 amino acids. Germline V CDR1 and CDR2: SQVTM, ANQGSEA. For the CDR3, the DNA is TGCAGCGTTGATGGGGGCAGCGCGGTTGGAGATACGCAGTATTTT. Translated: CSVDGGSAVGDTQYF.

The V gene is TRBV6-1, the J gene TRBJ2-3; 9 bases match TRBD1. The CDR3 contains 14 residues. Germline V gene lookup returns CDR1 MNHNS and CDR2 SASEGT. With 9 bases clipped from V and 3 bases from J, the junction kept 7 bases outside the gene matches. This CDR3 is CASWDRDFTDTQYF. The CDR3 DNA is TGTGCCAGTTGGGACAGGGACTTTACAGATACGCAGTATTTT.